This T cell receptor (beta chain) was sequenced in a study of post-analysis software for immune sequencing data. Study-level information: Some patients lacked subtype; others had relapsing-remitting, secondary progressive or progressive-relapsing disease.

The study's findings and limits: The F measure placed samples prepared in the same batch into strongly shared clusters. Normalized Chao1 diversity was significantly lower in multiple sclerosis patients than in controls. TRBV5-6, TRBV5-1 and TRBV20-1 belonged to a set of roughly five TRBV segments that were more frequent in patients than controls.

Comments on this clonotype: The antigen is not known.

Trimming left V 1 base short and J 4 bases short, with 11 bases between. This CDR3 region has 13 residues. Germline V CDR1 and CDR2: DFQATT, SNEGSKA (reference sequence). Unique molecular identifiers were carried by the TCR beta cDNA libraries. Some 500,000 cDNA molecules were obtained from 1 to 10 million T cells. TCRdb fed the PCR reads into MiXCR, producing one record per CDR3 protein. The sample contains roughly 650,000 distinct CDR3 sequences, 55% to 60% of which appear only once. The sequence was collected from a girl under 10 years old with multiple sclerosis. Sequencing was performed on blood. This sequence joins TRBV20-1 and TRBJ2-7; D uncertain. The CDR3 spells CSARGPSRYEQYF. The CDR3 DNA reads as TGCAGTGCTAGAGGGCCAAGTCGATACGAGCAGTACTTC.